Below, one TCR beta chain is given with its context. What it binds is not known. One end of the junction varies from germline; a read error may be responsible. Indicated treatment: approximately 9-day PBMC culture with coronavirus spike peptide pools or control peptides (ViraFEST assay). Researchers grew the cells for 9 to 11 days and then pulled out CD4+ T cells by negative selection. Once obtained from cultured CD4+ T cells, the DNA was sequenced using the Oncomine TCR Beta short-read assay. TCRdb called the PCR reads again in MiXCR, with one record for every CDR3 protein. The sample holds over 15,000 distinct CDR3 sequences; roughly 48% are singletons and the top ten take 10%. The record originates from a study of vaccination and CD4 T cells after COVID-19. The source of this sequence is a human donor who had recovered from COVID-19. The starting material was CD4+ T cells from blood, cultured in vitro, obtained before SARS-CoV-2 vaccination.

The CDR3 nucleotides read TGTGCTATCAGTGACCAAGTACTGGTGGCCAACGTCCTGACTTTC. This gives the protein CAISDQVLVANVLTF. The rearrangement uses TRBV10-3 and TRBJ2-6; the D is unclear. The CDR3 is made up of 15 amino acids. Germline assignment: CDR1 ENHRY and CDR2 SYGVKD.